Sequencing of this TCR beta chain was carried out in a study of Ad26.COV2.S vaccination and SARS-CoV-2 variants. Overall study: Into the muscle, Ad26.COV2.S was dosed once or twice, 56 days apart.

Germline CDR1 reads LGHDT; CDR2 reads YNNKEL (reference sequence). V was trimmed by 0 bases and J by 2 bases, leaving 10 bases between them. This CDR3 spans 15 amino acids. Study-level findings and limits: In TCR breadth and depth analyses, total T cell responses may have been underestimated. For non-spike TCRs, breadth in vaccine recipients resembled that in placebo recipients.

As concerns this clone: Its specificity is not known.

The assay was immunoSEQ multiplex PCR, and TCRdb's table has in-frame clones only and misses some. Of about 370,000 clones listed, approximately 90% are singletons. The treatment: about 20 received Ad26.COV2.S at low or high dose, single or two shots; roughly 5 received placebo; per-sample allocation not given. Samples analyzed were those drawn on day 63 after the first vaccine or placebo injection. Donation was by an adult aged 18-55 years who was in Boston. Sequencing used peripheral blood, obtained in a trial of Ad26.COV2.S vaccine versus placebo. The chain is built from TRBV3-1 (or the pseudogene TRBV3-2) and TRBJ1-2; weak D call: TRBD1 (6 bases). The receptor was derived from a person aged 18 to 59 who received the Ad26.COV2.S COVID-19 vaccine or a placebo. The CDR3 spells CASSQEGGLNYGYTF. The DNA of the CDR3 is TGTGCCAGCAGCCAAGAAGGGGGGCTCAACTATGGCTACACCTTC.